The present T cell receptor beta chain was sequenced within a study of T cell repertoires in cytomegalovirus infection. At least ten counts were recorded for this clonotype. Its antigen is currently unknown. Study-wide findings and caveats: It was HLA-C-restricted CMV-specific TCR beta clonotypes that dominated the response ex vivo.

Each CDR3 protein is one row after TCRdb ran MiXCR on the reads. The sample consists of about 63,000 distinct CDR3 sequences, 20% of them appearing once. CDR3 length: 14 amino acids. The J segment lost 3 bases and the V segment lost 5 bases, leaving 6 bases of the junction unmatched. The TCR comes from a human donor in good health (CMV status not recorded). Some clones in this sample may be carry-over from other donors' samples. The input for sequencing was CD8+ T cells from cultured PBMCs, taken from culture after CMV antigen stimulation. This sequence joins TRBV12-3 or TRBV12-4 and TRBJ1-1; the match to TRBD1 covers 7 bases. CDR3 coding DNA: TGTGCCAGCAGTCCGGGACAGTCGGACACTGAAGCTTTCTTT. Amino acid sequence: CASSPGQSDTEAFF.